Listed below are T cell receptor beta chains from one sample, sequenced in a study of cytomegalovirus exposure and HLA in healthy donors. The repertoire was sequenced with immunoSEQ multiplex PCR; TCRdb's copy has only in-frame clones and lacks some. The table includes 90,000 to 150,000 clones, about 16% detected once. Material: PBMCs. The receptors shown here come from a woman in her late teens or twenties in good health and CMV-seronegative. Each CDR3 is given with its conserved first and last residue. Each record gives: J gene, V gene, CDR3 protein.

>TRBJ2-3|TRBV5-1
CASRIGVLAGVTDTQYF
>TRBJ1-5|TRBV6-6
CASTSRSQPQHF
>TRBJ2-1|TRBV19
CASSIGGRRPHNEQFF
>TRBJ1-1|TRBV28
CASSLLGYSEAFF
>TRBJ2-7|TRBV2
CATQGGTHYEQYF
>TRBJ2-6|TRBV28
CASSAGGAGQDVLTF
>TRBJ2-3|TRBV28
CASSLSSGGSPDTQYF
>TRBJ1-1|TRBV6-5
CASSYSRGMNTEAFF
>TRBJ2-1|TRBV29-1
CSVAPRGGPYNEQFF
>TRBJ1-1|TRBV5-8
CASSQGTGRDTEAFF
>TRBJ2-7|TRBV19
CASSKGQATYEQYF
>TRBJ2-1|TRBV30
CAWSPTPSGSWNEQFF
>TRBJ2-7|TRBV7-6
CASSRQPRSSYEQYF
>TRBJ2-2|TRBV4-2
CASSQDPPSGRTGELFF
>TRBJ2-7|TRBV10-3
CAIKGQEKYEQYF
>TRBJ1-2|TRBV30
CAWSIRQGADGYTF
>TRBJ1-5|TRBV7-2
CASSFGDGGQPQHF
>TRBJ1-1|TRBV10-3
CAISELQGAQMNTEAFF
>TRBJ2-3|TRBV28
CASSSPAGVVLANTDTQYF
>TRBJ1-6|TRBV5-4
CASSLGHVNSPLHF
>TRBJ2-5|TRBV6-5
CASSYRGTGEETQYF
>TRBJ2-4|TRBV28
CASRANNDLAKNIQYF
>TRBJ2-1|TRBV9
CASSRKGLAGGDEQFF
>TRBJ1-5|TRBV9
CASSVAGGQPQHF
>TRBJ1-4|TRBV9
CASSLRQGNNEKLFF
>TRBJ2-5|TRBV11-2
CASSLDAGPETQYF
>TRBJ1-6|TRBV29-1
CSVGDRGSPLHF
>TRBJ2-2|TRBV9
CASSVATGGDTGELFF
>TRBJ1-5|TRBV19
CASSTSGGSQPQHF
>TRBJ1-5|TRBV28
CASSSTGRSDQPQHF
>TRBJ2-1|TRBV4-3
CASSQGPSGGANEQFF